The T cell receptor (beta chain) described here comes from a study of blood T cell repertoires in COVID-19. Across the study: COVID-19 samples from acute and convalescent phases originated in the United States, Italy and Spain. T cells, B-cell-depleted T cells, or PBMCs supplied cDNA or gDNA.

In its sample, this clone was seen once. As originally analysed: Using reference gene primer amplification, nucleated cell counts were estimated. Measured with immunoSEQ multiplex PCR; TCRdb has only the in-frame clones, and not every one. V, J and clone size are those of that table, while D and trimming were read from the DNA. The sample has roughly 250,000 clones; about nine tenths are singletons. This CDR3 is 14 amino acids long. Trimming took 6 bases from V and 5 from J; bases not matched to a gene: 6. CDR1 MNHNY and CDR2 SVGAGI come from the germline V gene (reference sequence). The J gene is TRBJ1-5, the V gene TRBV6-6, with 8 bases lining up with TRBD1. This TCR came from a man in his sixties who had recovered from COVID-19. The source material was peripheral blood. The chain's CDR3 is CASRTDRGYQPQHF. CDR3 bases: TGTGCCAGCAGGACTGACAGGGGATATCAGCCCCAGCATTTT.